This T cell receptor beta chain was sequenced for a study of shared clonotypes between healthy human individuals. A remark on this clone: Its antigen is still unknown.

Under the authors' procedure: ImmunoSEQ only sent back junction sequences with no quality scores, so filtering was done differently. Assay used: immunoSEQ multiplex PCR; TCRdb lists only in-frame clones, some missing. V, J and clone size were drawn from that table, and D and trimming were deduced from the DNA. This sample carries about 1.1 million clones, 75% to 80% of them seen once, and the ten largest clones take 0.5% to 0.6%. Regarding the study as a whole: Naive subsets generally exceeded memory subsets in estimated richness.

V was pared by 3 bases and J by 4 bases, with 18 bases between. This CDR3 contains 17 residues. Per the germline V gene, CDR1 is KGHSH and CDR2 is LQKENI. Sequencing was performed on memory CD4+ T cells from PBMCs. Subset specified: CD45RA-negative fraction. The clonotype comes from a man aged 18-30 years in good health. Some clones in this sample may be carry-over from other donors' samples. The rearrangement joins TRBV18 to TRBJ2-2, with D perhaps matching TRBD2 (6 bases). The CDR3: CASSPPTGVRGTGELFF. The DNA of the CDR3 is TGTGCCAGCTCACCCCCTACGGGAGTGAGAGGCACCGGGGAGCTGTTTTTT.